Below are 5 T cell receptor beta chains sequenced from a single sample in a study of T cell repertoires in cytomegalovirus infection. The antigens of these receptors remain unknown. One entry per CDR3 protein results from TCRdb running MiXCR on the reads. The top ten hold 45% to 75% of the sample, which has 69,000 or so distinct CDR3 sequences, around 30% seen once. The sequencing here drew on CD8+ T cells from cultured PBMCs, taken from culture after CMV antigen stimulation. The receptors shown here come from a human donor in good health (CMV status not recorded). Some clones in this sample may be carry-over from other donors' samples.

In this sample, this clonotype turned up a few times. The rearrangement uses TRBV11-2 and TRBJ2-2; maybe TRBD1 (6 bases). The V and J ends lost 5 bases and 4 bases respectively, with 14 bases between them. The CDR3 length is 15 residues. CDR1 is SGHAT and CDR2 is FQNNGV in the germline V gene. DNA of the CDR3: TGTGCCAGCAGCCCGGTGGGGGCGGTCACCGGGGAGCTGTTTTTT. It is translated as CASSPVGAVTGELFF. The entire variable domain, with the rest obtained from reference TRBV11-2 and TRBJ2-2, is as follows: EAGVAQSPRYKIIEKRQSVAFWCNPISGHATLYWYQQILGQGPKLLIQFQNNGVVDDSQLPKDRFSAERLKGVDSTLKIQPAKLEDSAVYLCASSPVGAVTGELFFGEGSRLTVL.

This clonotype ranks as medium-sized. The chain is built from TRBV11-2 and TRBJ2-5; the D is unclear. Germline CDR1 SGHAT, CDR2 FQNNGV. The germline V and J ends were trimmed by 3 bases and 1 base, with 6 bases remaining between them. The CDR3 has 13 amino acids. CDR3 in DNA: TGTGCCAGCAGCTTGTGGGGCCAAGAGACCCAGTACTTC. Translating it yields CASSLWGQETQYF.

This clonotype was observed many times. The chain is built from TRBV6-2 or TRBV6-3 and TRBJ1-1; tentatively, D is TRBD1 (5 bases). Germline CDR1 and CDR2: MNHEY and SVGEGT. V was pared by 7 bases and J by 4 bases, with 13 bases between. The CDR3 is 13 residues long. Written as DNA, the CDR3 is TGTGCCAGCAACCAGGGCTATGGCACTGAAGCTTTCTTT. It specifies CASNQGYGTEAFF.

This clonotype was counted many times. The chain couples TRBV7-2 to TRBJ1-4, with D maybe TRBD1 (5 bases). V was cut by 2 bases and J by 2 bases, with 9 bases left in between. This CDR3 has 15 residues. Germline-derived CDR1 and CDR2 are SGHTA and FQGNSA. Here the CDR3 reads CASSLHRQTNEKLFF. The CDR3 nucleotides are TGTGCCAGCAGCTTACACAGACAGACTAATGAAAAACTGTTTTTT.

Only a few counts were recorded for this clonotype. V is TRBV6-6 and J is TRBJ2-1, with D hard to call. The CDR3 is made up of 12 amino acids. The germline CDR1 and CDR2 sequences are MNHNY and SVGAGI (reference sequence). Trimming removed 2 bases at V and 9 bases at J, with 8 bases between. CDR3 nucleotides: TGTGCCAGCAGTTACGTAGGTGGTGAGCAGTTCTTC. It specifies CASSYVGGEQFF.